The entry below describes one T cell receptor (beta chain). RNA in amounts of roughly 0.5 to 1 ug was reverse transcribed with random hexamers. It was immunoSEQ multiplex PCR that amplified TCR beta CDR3 across 54 Vbeta and 13 Jbeta. One entry per CDR3 protein, called by TCRdb with MiXCR from the immunoSEQ multiplex PCR reads. The sample includes about 200,000 distinct CDR3 sequences, 90% to 95% of them seen just once. The source of the sample is a study of CD8 T cells in Susac syndrome. The length of the CDR3 is 14 residues. Germline lookup yields CDR1 SGHNT and CDR2 YYREEE (reference sequence). V lost 2 bases to trimming and J lost 3 bases, with 12 bases between them. The multiple sclerosis controls, all treatment-naive patients, had relapsing-remitting disease that was stable or active. Isolation of CD8+ and CD4+ T cells was performed negatively, whereas enrichment of TEMRA cells was done by FACS.

Material for sequencing was CD4+ T cells from PBMCs. This chain links TRBV5-4 with TRBJ2-7; no clear D gene. This sequence was found in a human donor with multiple sclerosis. CDR3 protein: CASSLLGQDYEQYF. The CDR3 DNA reads as TGTGCCAGCAGCTTACTCGGCCAGGACTACGAGCAGTACTTC.